These 21 T cell receptor beta chains came from one sample sequenced in a study of CD8+ T cells in alopecia areata. RNA, once extracted, was reverse transcribed into cDNA for use as the sequencing template. The method was immunoSEQ multiplex PCR; TCRdb's version includes in-frame clones alone and lacks a portion of them. The sample has 150,000 to 200,000 clones, just under 60% seen once. Sample: CD4+ T cells sorted from blood, taken at week 0. These receptors were collected from a human donor with alopecia areata.

V gene TRBV29-1 combines with J gene TRBJ1-2, with 7 bases matching TRBD1. The trim removed 7 bases at V and 7 bases at J, leaving 12 bases unmatched. The CDR3 is 13 amino acids. Germline CDR1 and CDR2: SQVTM and ANQGSEA. CDR3 sequence: CSALEGGLFGYTF. CDR3 nucleotides: TGCAGCGCCCTAGAAGGGGGCTTGTTTGGCTACACCTTC. Full variable domain (rest looked up from reference TRBV29-1 and TRBJ1-2): SAVISQKPSRDICQRGTSLTIQCQVDSQVTMMFWYRQQPGQSLTLIATANQGSEATYESGFVIDKFPISRPNLTFSTLTVSNMSPEDSSIYLCSALEGGLFGYTFGSGTRLTVV.

The V call is TRBV7-2, the J call TRBJ2-7, with 7 bases matching TRBD1. Per germline, CDR1 SGHTA and CDR2 FQGNSA. J gave up 1 base and V 5 bases, and 5 bases lay outside the gene matches. The CDR3 has 14 residues. DNA for the CDR3: TGTGCCAGCAGCCTAGAACAGGGGTCCTACGAGCAGTACTTC. This sequence encodes CASSLEQGSYEQYF.

This chain links TRBV5-1 with TRBJ2-3, with 8 bases matching TRBD1. The CDR3 runs to 15 residues. Germline V gene data show CDR1 as SGHRS and CDR2 as YFSETQ. V shed 4 bases and J 1 base; nucleotides not matched to a gene: 5. The CDR3: CASSLRQGRTDTQYF. The CDR3 nucleotides are TGCGCCAGCAGCCTCCGACAGGGGCGCACAGATACGCAGTATTTT. Full variable domain (outside the CDR3, taken from reference TRBV5-1 and TRBJ2-3): KAGVTQTPRYLIKTRGQQVTLSCSPISGHRSVSWYQQTPGQGLQFLFEYFSETQRNKGNFPGRFSGRQFSNSRSEMNVSTLELGDSALYLCASSLRQGRTDTQYFGPGTRLTVL.

This clone was seen a few times. The V gene is TRBV11-2, the J gene TRBJ1-3; D possibly corresponds to TRBD1 (5 bases). Looked up from germline, CDR1 is SGHAT and CDR2 is FQNNGV. With 3 bases removed from V and 4 bases from J, the gap between germline ends came to 10 bases. This CDR3 has 14 residues. The CDR3 DNA reads TGTGCCAGCAGCTTTCTAGGGGCGGGAAACACCATATATTTT. This codes for CASSFLGAGNTIYF.

This clone has more than one count but fewer than ten. The chain couples TRBV29-1 to TRBJ2-5; either TRBD1 or TRBD2 may fit D (5 bases each). The assigned J gene may be wrong: the sequence end matches TRBJ2-7 better. The CDR3 totals 12 residues. Germline CDR1 and CDR2: SQVTM and ANQGSEA. CDR3 amino acids: CSVEDPGREQYF. The CDR3, as DNA: TGCAGCGTTGAAGATCCGGGGCGCGAGCAGTACTTC.

The chain couples TRBV30 to TRBJ2-7; 9 bases align to TRBD1. J lost 3 bases, V lost 5 bases, and 5 bases had no gene match. Germline-derived CDR1 and CDR2 are GTSNPN and SVGIG (reference sequence). The CDR3 spans 13 residues. The CDR3 DNA sequence: TGTGCCTGGTCCGGGACAGGGCTCTACGAGCAGTACTTC. Encoded protein: CAWSGTGLYEQYF.

CDR3 in amino acids: CSVGGAGGRTDTQYF. In DNA, the CDR3 is TGCAGCGTTGGCGGGGCAGGGGGACGCACAGATACGCAGTATTTT. The J gene is TRBJ2-3, the V gene TRBV29-1, with D tentatively TRBD1 (7 bases). The CDR3 totals 15 residues. CDR1 and CDR2 from the germline V gene are SQVTM and ANQGSEA. Trimming left V 4 bases short and J 1 base short, with 15 bases between.

The genes are TRBV15 and TRBJ2-5, with 9 bases lining up with TRBD1. V shed 5 bases and J 4 bases; nucleotides not matched to a gene: 8. This CDR3 contains 15 residues. Germline values: CDR1 LNHNV, CDR2 YYDKDF (reference sequence). CDR3 DNA sequence: TGTGCCACCAGCCCCCGGGGACAGGGTTTAGAGACCCAGTACTTC. This encodes CATSPRGQGLETQYF.

This clone has a handful of counts. The V gene is TRBV7-9, the J gene TRBJ1-5; D gene unclear. The V end was cut by 3 bases, the J end by 9 bases, with 9 bases between. Germline assignment: CDR1 SEHNR and CDR2 FQNEAQ (reference sequence). The CDR3 has 12 residues. DNA for the CDR3: TGTGCCAGCAGCTTGGTAATACGGCCCCAGCATTTT. Translation gives CASSLVIRPQHF.

V is TRBV7-2 and J is TRBJ2-5, with 8 positions matching TRBD2. CDR3 length: 13 amino acids. The V segment lost 5 bases and the J segment 4 bases; nucleotides outside the gene matches: 3. CDR1 and CDR2 from the germline V gene are SGHTA and FQGNSA. The CDR3 protein is CASSPGLGETQYF. CDR3 coding DNA: TGTGCCAGCAGCCCGGGACTAGGAGAGACCCAGTACTTC.

This chain joins TRBV29-1 and TRBJ1-4; D is undetermined. The CDR3 has 11 amino acids. Germline V gene lookup returns CDR1 SQVTM and CDR2 ANQGSEA. The V end lost 2 bases, the J end lost 11 bases, and 9 bases lay between the germline ends. CDR3 sequence: CSVELGWKLFF. Written as DNA, the CDR3 is TGCAGCGTTGAATTGGGTTGGAAACTGTTTTTT. Full variable domain (rest looked up from reference TRBV29-1 and TRBJ1-4): SAVISQKPSRDICQRGTSLTIQCQVDSQVTMMFWYRQQPGQSLTLIATANQGSEATYESGFVIDKFPISRPNLTFSTLTVSNMSPEDSSIYLCSVELGWKLFFGSGTQLSVL.

The V and J genes are TRBV7-9 and TRBJ1-1; D remains unclear. Germline CDR1 is SEHNR and CDR2 is FQNEAQ (reference sequence). The CDR3 length is 17 residues. With 2 bases removed from V and 0 bases from J, the gap between germline ends came to 16 bases. The CDR3 bases are TGTGCCAGCAGCTTATTGTTGGGGAAAGGGTTGAACACTGAAGCTTTCTTT. It codes for CASSLLLGKGLNTEAFF.

This clone was picked up one time. Other DNA sequences in the same sample also yield this CDR3. This chain joins TRBV20-1 and TRBJ2-3; the D is unclear. From germline, CDR1 is DFQATT and CDR2 SNEGSKA (reference sequence). Trimming shortened V by 3 bases and J by 6 bases, and 4 bases separated the two germline ends. The CDR3 consists of 10 residues. The DNA of the CDR3 is TGCAGTGCTAGTACGGATACGCAGTATTTT. Its translation is CSASTDTQYF.

There are a few counts of this clone. The V and J genes are TRBV25-1 and TRBJ1-6; the match to TRBD1 covers 7 bases. CDR1 and CDR2 from the germline V gene are MGHDK and SYGVNS. J was trimmed by 13 bases and V by 9 bases; bases with no gene match: 6. This CDR3 is built from 11 residues. The DNA of the CDR3 is TGTGCCAGGCGACAGGGAGGGCCCCTCCACTTT. Amino acids: CARRQGGPLHF.

The chain links TRBV2 to TRBJ1-5; weak D call: TRBD1 (6 bases). The CDR3 length is 12 residues. Germline V lookup: CDR1 SNHLY, CDR2 FYNNEI. The V gene lost 7 bases and the J gene lost 4 bases, with 8 bases spanning the gap. DNA for the CDR3: TGTGCCAGCAACGGACAGAATCAGCCCCAGCATTTT. Its translation is CASNGQNQPQHF.

V is TRBV30 and J is TRBJ2-1; D might be TRBD2 (6 bases). This CDR3 has 14 residues. With 5 bases removed from V and 0 bases from J, the gap between germline ends came to 11 bases. CDR1 and CDR2 from the germline V gene are GTSNPN and SVGIG (reference sequence). CDR3 amino acids: CAWGGGGSYNEQFF. CDR3 bases: TGTGCCTGGGGGGGAGGTGGCTCCTACAATGAGCAGTTCTTC.

The rearrangement joins TRBV30 to TRBJ2-2; 9 bases align to TRBD2. J gave up 7 bases and V 3 bases, and 6 bases lay outside the gene matches. The CDR3 is 14 residues long. Germline V lookup: CDR1 GTSNPN, CDR2 SVGIG (reference sequence). CDR3 amino acids: CAWRGLAGIGELFF. The DNA for the CDR3 is TGTGCCTGGAGAGGCCTAGCGGGGATCGGGGAGCTGTTTTTT.

With respect to this clone: The sample carries other DNA sequences with the same CDR3. This chain uses TRBV20-1 with TRBJ2-1, with D perhaps TRBD1 or TRBD2 (6 bases each). Germline CDR1 is DFQATT and CDR2 is SNEGSKA (reference sequence). The CDR3 sequence is 11 residues long. Trimming left V 3 bases short and J 10 bases short, with 10 bases between. CDR3 coding DNA: TGCAGTGCTAGCGGGGGCGGCGAGCAGTTCTTC. Protein sequence: CSASGGGEQFF.

V and J are TRBV2 and TRBJ1-2; weak D call: TRBD1 (5 bases). The CDR3 consists of 11 residues. CDR1 is SNHLY and CDR2 is FYNNEI in the germline V gene. The ends were cut back, 3 bases at V and 9 bases at J, with 8 bases in the middle. CDR3 nucleotide sequence: TGTGCCAGCAGTGAGAAGGGGAGCTACACCTTC. This sequence encodes CASSEKGSYTF. The full variable domain, in which reference TRBV2 and TRBJ1-2 provide the parts outside the CDR3, is EPEVTQTPSHQVTQMGQEVILRCVPISNHLYFYWYRQILGQKVEFLVSFYNNEISEKSEIFDDQFSVERPDGSNFTLKIRSTKLEDSAMYFCASSEKGSYTFGSGTRLTVV.

The J gene is TRBJ2-7, the V gene TRBV18; 7 nucleotides match TRBD1. The trim removed 4 bases at V and 3 bases at J, leaving 3 bases unmatched. Per the germline V gene, CDR1 is KGHSH and CDR2 is LQKENI. There are 13 residues in the CDR3. CDR3 sequence: CASSRDSGYEQYF. The DNA for the CDR3 is TGTGCCAGCTCACGGGACAGCGGCTACGAGCAGTACTTC.

The chain couples TRBV10-3 to TRBJ2-7; possible D gene TRBD1, 6 bases. Trimming pared 4 bases from V and 6 bases from J, leaving 13 bases between. Germline V gene data show CDR1 as ENHRY and CDR2 as SYGVKD. The CDR3 loop spans 13 amino acids. As DNA, the CDR3 is TGTGCCATCAGTGGGGCAGGGGTCGGCGAGCAGTACTTC. This codes for CAISGAGVGEQYF.